These 27 T cell receptor beta chains came from one sample sequenced in a study of blood T cell repertoires in COVID-19. Assay used: immunoSEQ multiplex PCR; TCRdb lists only in-frame clones, some missing. The sample carries over 45,000 clones, less than 95% recorded once. The sequencing input was peripheral blood. Every receptor here comes from a man between 65 and 85 years old with acute or convalescent COVID-19.

The V and J genes are TRBV30 and TRBJ2-1; D is uncertain. Trimming shortened V by 4 bases and J by 2 bases, and 6 bases separated the two germline ends. The CDR3 runs to 12 residues. CDR1 and CDR2 from the germline V gene are GTSNPN and SVGIG (reference sequence). CDR3 sequence (DNA): TGTGCCTGGACGGTGGCCTACAATGAGCAGTTCTTC. Translation: CAWTVAYNEQFF.

J is TRBJ1-5 and V is TRBV11-2; 8 bases map to TRBD1. Trimming took 1 base from V and 7 from J; bases not matched to a gene: 9. Germline V gene data show CDR1 as SGHAT and CDR2 as FQNNGV. This CDR3 spans 16 amino acids. CDR3 coding DNA: TGTGCCAGCAGCTTAGGCCCGCCGGGACAGGCACAGCCCCAGCATTTT. It encodes CASSLGPPGQAQPQHF.

The CDR3 protein is CASSLGTGAQGYTF. DNA for the CDR3: TGTGCCAGCTCTCTTGGGACAGGCGCTCAAGGCTACACCTTC. V and J are TRBV6-5 and TRBJ1-2, with 8 bases that match TRBD1. Germline CDR1 is MNHEY and CDR2 is SVGAGI. The V segment lost 8 bases and the J segment 8 bases; nucleotides outside the gene matches: 13. The CDR3 has 14 amino acids.

This chain links TRBV19 with TRBJ2-3; TRBD1 matches 8 bases. CDR3 length: 16 amino acids. Germline V gene data show CDR1 as LNHDA and CDR2 as SQIVND (reference sequence). V lost 5 bases to trimming and J lost 5 bases; unmatched junction nucleotides: 12. As DNA, the CDR3 is TGTGCCAGTAGTCCCGGGACAGGCCGAGCAGGAGATACGCAGTATTTT. Its protein is CASSPGTGRAGDTQYF.

The gene calls are TRBV27 and TRBJ2-7, with 7 bases identical to TRBD1. This CDR3 is 14 amino acids long. Germline trimming cut 6 bases from V and 6 bases from J; bases unmatched to any gene: 11. Germline V gene data show CDR1 as MNHEY and CDR2 as SMNVEV (reference sequence). CDR3: CASRWTGTDGEQYF. As DNA, the CDR3 is TGTGCCAGCAGATGGACGGGGACAGACGGCGAGCAGTACTTC.

CDR3 coding DNA: TGTGCCAGCAGCGCGGGACAGACTTTTTCACCCCTCCACTTT. It yields the protein CASSAGQTFSPLHF. This chain connects TRBV3-1 (or the pseudogene TRBV3-2) to TRBJ1-6, with 7 bases matching TRBD1. This CDR3 has 14 amino acids. Per the germline V gene, CDR1 is LGHDT and CDR2 is YNNKEL (reference sequence). Trimming cost V 5 bases and J 9 bases; bases outside gene matches: 7.

This chain joins TRBV11-2 and TRBJ2-5, with TRBD2 identical over 12 bases. The CDR3 has 15 amino acids. V dropped 5 bases and J dropped 3; count of bases not matched to a gene: 4. Germline CDR1 and CDR2: SGHAT and FQNNGV. The CDR3 region is CASSPRLAGEETQYF. The DNA of the CDR3 is TGTGCCAGCAGCCCTCGACTAGCGGGGGAAGAGACCCAGTACTTC.

The chain joins TRBV7-9 to TRBJ2-1; 8 bases agree with TRBD2. The CDR3 runs to 15 residues. The germline CDR1 and CDR2 sequences are SEHNR and FQNEAQ (reference sequence). V gave up 9 bases and J gave up 10 bases; unmatched junction bases: 17. CDR3 protein: CASQGPLAASWEQFF. CDR3 nucleotides: TGTGCCAGTCAGGGGCCACTAGCGGCTTCTTGGGAGCAGTTCTTC. Combining the CDR3 with reference TRBV7-9 and TRBJ2-1 gives the whole variable domain DTGVSQNPRHKITKRGQNVTFRCDPISEHNRLYWYRQTLGQGPEFLTYFQNEAQLEKSRLLSDRFSAERPKGSFSTLEIQRTEQGDSAMYLCASQGPLAASWEQFFGPGTRLTVL.

This clone showed up just once. This rearrangement joins TRBV28 to TRBJ2-7, with 7 bases lining up with TRBD1. This CDR3 is built from 14 residues. The germline CDR1 and CDR2 sequences are MDHEN and SYDVKM. With 2 bases clipped from V and 3 bases from J, the junction kept 4 bases outside the gene matches. The CDR3 is CASSLEGQNYEQYF. The CDR3 DNA reads as TGTGCCAGCAGTTTAGAGGGACAGAACTACGAGCAGTACTTC.

The chain couples TRBV15 to TRBJ1-1; tentative D call: TRBD1 (5 bases). The length of the CDR3 is 14 residues. V lost 11 bases and J 1 base, leaving 17 bases between the germline ends. Germline-derived CDR1 and CDR2 are LNHNV and YYDKDF (reference sequence). This CDR3 reads CAVRGGTANTEAFF. CDR3 coding DNA: TGTGCCGTCCGTGGAGGGACCGCGAACACTGAAGCTTTCTTT.

This chain joins TRBV6-5 and TRBJ2-5, with 10 nucleotides matching TRBD1. Per germline, CDR1 MNHEY and CDR2 SVGAGI. The CDR3 length is 15 residues. V lost 2 bases and J lost 5; bases outside the gene matches: 5. The CDR3 coding sequence is TGTGCCAGCAGTTACGCGGGACAGGGGTACGAGACCCAGTACTTC. Amino acids: CASSYAGQGYETQYF.

V is TRBV13 and J is TRBJ2-1; no reliable D call. This CDR3 comprises 12 residues. Trimming stripped 0 bases from V and 6 bases from J, with 3 bases between. Germline values: CDR1 PRHDT, CDR2 FYEKMQ (reference sequence). The CDR3 loop is CASSLGSNEQFF. The DNA of the CDR3 is TGTGCCAGCAGCTTAGGCAGCAATGAGCAGTTCTTC.

This chain links TRBV9 with TRBJ1-3; weak D call: TRBD1 (6 bases). Germline V gene data show CDR1 as SGDLS and CDR2 as YYNGEE. V lost 0 bases, J lost 1 base, and 8 bases lay in between. This CDR3 has 15 amino acids. CDR3 DNA: TGTGCCAGCAGCGTAGAGGGGACATCTGGAAACACCATATATTTT. It translates to CASSVEGTSGNTIYF.

The chain couples TRBV11-2 to TRBJ1-6; D call uncertain. V lost 5 bases and J lost 0, with 14 bases in between. The germline gives CDR1 SGHAT, CDR2 FQNNGV. The CDR3 is made up of 17 amino acids. CDR3 in amino acids: CASSPITSFSYNSPLHF. The CDR3, as DNA: TGTGCCAGCAGCCCAATAACATCATTCTCCTATAATTCACCCCTCCACTTT.

The CDR3 sequence is CASSPGGKRSTDTQYF. Here the CDR3 DNA reads TGTGCCAGCTCACCAGGGGGCAAGCGAAGCACAGATACGCAGTATTTT. The J gene is TRBJ2-3, the V gene TRBV18; perhaps TRBD1 as D (6 bases). V shed 2 bases and J shed 0 bases, with 12 bases lying between them. Looked up from germline, CDR1 is KGHSH and CDR2 is LQKENI. The CDR3 consists of 16 residues.

V gene TRBV4-3 combines with J gene TRBJ2-1, with 8 bases fitting TRBD1. Per germline, CDR1 LGHNA and CDR2 YSLEER. V lost 4 bases, J lost 7 bases, and 9 bases stayed unmatched. The CDR3 length is 15 residues. CDR3 amino acids: CASSRGQGAGNEQFF. The DNA of the CDR3 is TGCGCCAGCAGCCGAGGGCAGGGGGCTGGAAATGAGCAGTTCTTC.

The J gene is TRBJ1-1, the V gene TRBV9; D is ambiguous. Germline V gene data show CDR1 as SGDLS and CDR2 as YYNGEE. The CDR3 has 15 amino acids. Trimming removed 1 base at V and 8 bases at J, with 18 bases between. CDR3 amino acids: CASSVPPESAAEAFF. The CDR3 nucleotides are TGTGCCAGCAGCGTACCCCCGGAGTCGGCCGCGGAAGCTTTCTTT. Supplemented by reference TRBV9 and TRBJ1-1, the full variable domain reads DSGVTQTPKHLITATGQRVTLRCSPRSGDLSVYWYQQSLDQGLQFLIQYYNGEERAKGNILERFSAQQFPDLHSELNLSSLELGDSALYFCASSVPPESAAEAFFGQGTRLTVV.

This clone came up a few times. The chain couples TRBV28 to TRBJ2-7; TRBD1 matches 10 bases. Germline V gives CDR1 MDHEN, CDR2 SYDVKM. V lost 3 bases and J lost 1; bases outside the gene matches: 21. This CDR3 region has 21 residues. CDR3 DNA sequence: TGTGCCAGCAGTTTTACGTGGTCCGGGACAGGGGAGGGGATCGGTTCCTACGAGCAGTACTTC. This encodes CASSFTWSGTGEGIGSYEQYF.

J is TRBJ1-5 and V is TRBV6-5; a possible D gene is TRBD1 (6 bases). The CDR3 consists of 14 residues. Trimming took off 8 bases at V and 3 bases at J, with 14 bases between the two ends. The germline V gene encodes CDR1 MNHEY and CDR2 SVGAGI. The CDR3 sequence: CASQHNRVNQPQHF. The DNA for the CDR3 is TGTGCCAGCCAACACAACAGGGTCAATCAGCCCCAGCATTTT.

This chain uses TRBV9 with TRBJ1-2, with TRBD1 matching over 9 bases. Germline V CDR1 and CDR2: SGDLS, YYNGEE. The V segment lost 5 bases and the J segment 4 bases; nucleotides outside the gene matches: 6. This CDR3 contains 14 residues. CDR3 sequence: CASSGTGGAYGYTF. The CDR3 nucleotides are TGTGCCAGCAGTGGCACAGGGGGCGCCTATGGCTACACCTTC.

The J gene is TRBJ1-1, the V gene TRBV27; 9 bases are a match to TRBD1. Trimming cost V 4 bases and J 0 bases; bases outside gene matches: 6. The germline CDR1 and CDR2 sequences are MNHEY and SMNVEV (reference sequence). The CDR3 covers 16 residues. CDR3 loop: CASSSGTGFLNTEAFF. The DNA for the CDR3 is TGTGCCAGCAGTTCCGGGACAGGGTTTCTGAACACTGAAGCTTTCTTT.

The rearrangement uses TRBV28 and TRBJ2-1; TRBD2 matches 10 bases. In germline, CDR1 is MDHEN, CDR2 SYDVKM. V shed 4 bases, J shed 9 bases, and the junction held 9 bases outside the gene matches. The CDR3 length is 15 residues. The CDR3 loop is CASSSRTSGIGEQFF. CDR3 sequence (DNA): TGTGCCAGCAGTTCAAGGACTAGCGGCATCGGTGAGCAGTTCTTC.

The V gene is TRBV7-8, the J gene TRBJ2-1; no firm D call. The ends were cut back, 5 bases at V and 0 bases at J, with 17 bases in the middle. The CDR3 is 17 residues long. Germline V CDR1 and CDR2: SGHVS, FQNEAQ. CDR3 loop: CASSPTRLESSYNEQFF. Written as DNA, the CDR3 is TGTGCCAGCAGCCCGACCCGTCTAGAGAGCTCCTACAATGAGCAGTTCTTC.

This clone appeared a few times. J is TRBJ2-4 and V is TRBV19, with TRBD1 identical over 8 bases. The CDR3 consists of 17 residues. Germline CDR1 and CDR2: LNHDA and SQIVND (reference sequence). V was clipped by 5 bases and J by 2 bases; unmatched bases: 11. CDR3 protein: CASSDLAGGATKNIQYF. CDR3 nucleotide sequence: TGTGCCAGTAGTGACCTTGCAGGGGGCGCGACCAAAAACATTCAGTACTTC.

Points on this clone: This sample also contains other DNA sequences that code for the same CDR3. This chain uses TRBV9 with TRBJ1-2; no definite D call. Germline V gene sequence: CDR1 SGDLS, CDR2 YYNGEE. Trimming stripped 0 bases from V and 5 bases from J, with 11 bases between. This CDR3 is built from 14 residues. The CDR3 sequence is CASSVDEGGYGYTF. DNA for the CDR3: TGTGCCAGCAGCGTAGATGAGGGTGGGTATGGCTACACCTTC. Variable domain in full (rest from reference TRBV9 and TRBJ1-2): DSGVTQTPKHLITATGQRVTLRCSPRSGDLSVYWYQQSLDQGLQFLIQYYNGEERAKGNILERFSAQQFPDLHSELNLSSLELGDSALYFCASSVDEGGYGYTFGSGTRLTVV.

A single count supports this clone. This sequence joins TRBV6-5 and TRBJ1-1; D unresolved. This CDR3 comprises 10 residues. Germline CDR1 MNHEY, CDR2 SVGAGI. Trimming left V 10 bases short and J 9 bases short, with 12 bases between. The CDR3 coding sequence is TGTGCCACCCGGAGCGTGCAAGCTTTCTTT. Amino acids: CATRSVQAFF.

The chain uses TRBV7-6 and TRBJ1-2, with 7 bases fitting TRBD1. This CDR3 is 21 amino acids long. Germline V gene data show CDR1 as SGHVS and CDR2 as FNYEAQ. V gave up 5 bases and J gave up 0 bases; unmatched junction bases: 24. CDR3 sequence reads: CASSLSQRRPGQHQTNYGYTF. In nucleotides, the CDR3 is TGTGCCAGCAGCCTCAGCCAAAGGAGACCGGGACAGCACCAAACTAACTATGGCTACACCTTC.